This T cell receptor beta chain derives from a study of blood T cell repertoires in COVID-19. The overall study: COVID-19 samples from acute and convalescent phases originated in the United States, Italy and Spain. T cells, B-cell-depleted T cells, or PBMCs supplied cDNA or gDNA.

Germline V gene sequence: CDR1 SGDLS, CDR2 YYNGEE. J lost 4 bases, V lost 3 bases, and 3 bases had no gene match. CDR3 length: 13 amino acids. Original methodology: Amplification of reference gene primers provided the estimated nucleated cell counts. Sequencing used immunoSEQ multiplex PCR; TCRdb keeps in-frame clones, though not all of them. V, J and clone size reflect that table, while D and trimming were determined from the DNA. Of around 400,000 clones listed, roughly 90% are singletons. The chain links TRBV9 to TRBJ1-2; 7 bases agree with TRBD1. Sequenced input: peripheral blood. The sequence came from a man aged 35-49 years with acute or convalescent COVID-19. The CDR3 bases are TGTGCCAGCAGCGGAGGGGGCAGCTATGGCTACACCTTC. This gives the protein CASSGGGSYGYTF.